The 20 T cell receptor beta chains below all came from one sample that was sequenced in a study of blood T cell repertoires in COVID-19. Here immunoSEQ multiplex PCR was the method, and the copy in TCRdb shows in-frame clones only, minus some. The sample shows about 76,000 clones, about 88% of them seen only once. The sequenced sample consisted of peripheral blood. The receptors derive from a man aged 55 to 70 with COVID-19, enrolled during active disease.

CDR3 DNA: TGCAGCGCTCAATCCGGGAGCTCCTACGAGCAGTACTTC. The encoded protein is CSAQSGSSYEQYF. This chain joins TRBV29-1 and TRBJ2-7; D may be TRBD2 (6 bases). This CDR3 is built from 13 residues. The V end was cut by 7 bases, the J end by 0 bases, with 13 bases between. Per the germline V gene, CDR1 is SQVTM and CDR2 is ANQGSEA.

In this sample, this clone turned up once. The chain is built from TRBV5-1 and TRBJ2-3, with TRBD1 matching over 9 bases. This CDR3 spans 16 amino acids. With 0 bases clipped from V and 6 bases from J, the junction kept 8 bases outside the gene matches. From germline, CDR1 is SGHRS and CDR2 YFSETQ. CDR3 sequence (DNA): TGCGCCAGCAGCTTGGAATCGGGACAGGGAAGTGATACGCAGTATTTT. It codes for CASSLESGQGSDTQYF.

This clone was found a few times. Here the CDR3 reads CASSEGTDYGYTF. Written as DNA, the CDR3 is TGTGCCAGCAGCGAGGGGACAGACTATGGCTACACCTTC. The rearrangement joins TRBV11-1 to TRBJ1-2, with 7 positions matching TRBD1. V lost 5 bases and J lost 3; bases outside the gene matches: 3. CDR1 and CDR2 from the germline V gene are SGHAT and FQDESV (reference sequence). CDR3 length equals 13 residues.

The rearrangement joins TRBV6-8 to TRBJ2-4; 9 positions agree with TRBD1. Germline V CDR1 and CDR2: MNHGY, SAAAGT. The V gene end was trimmed by 6 bases and the J gene end by 0 bases; junction bases not matched to a gene: 15. The length of the CDR3 is 19 residues. In nucleotides, the CDR3 is TGTGCCAGCAGCGTCCGGGACAGGGACTGTTCTCTAGCCAAAAACATTCAGTACTTC. Translating it yields CASSVRDRDCSLAKNIQYF.

The genes are TRBV30 and TRBJ1-1; 7 positions match TRBD1. Germline CDR1 and CDR2: GTSNPN and SVGIG (reference sequence). The CDR3 runs to 14 residues. V trimming: 1 base; J trimming: 10 bases; junction bases outside the gene matches: 12. The CDR3 loop is CAWSAYPGQAGAFF. As DNA, the CDR3 is TGTGCCTGGAGTGCATACCCCGGACAGGCCGGAGCTTTCTTT.

CDR3: CASNKQGSSNQPQHF. The CDR3 DNA is TGTGCCAGCAACAAACAGGGGAGTAGCAATCAGCCCCAGCATTTT. The V and J genes are TRBV27 and TRBJ1-5; 7 bases line up with TRBD1. This CDR3 is 15 amino acids long. Per germline, CDR1 MNHEY and CDR2 SMNVEV (reference sequence). The J segment lost 0 bases and the V segment lost 7 bases, leaving 6 bases of the junction unmatched.

J is TRBJ2-7 and V is TRBV5-1; the D gene is possibly TRBD2 (6 bases). Trimming shortened V by 3 bases and J by 0 bases, and 13 bases separated the two germline ends. CDR1 and CDR2 (germline): SGHRS, YFSETQ. This CDR3 region has 15 residues. CDR3 DNA: TGCGCCAGCAGCTCAGAGGGACTGAGCTCCTACGAGCAGTACTTC. Amino acids: CASSSEGLSSYEQYF.

The V gene is TRBV11-1, the J gene TRBJ1-2; unclear D gene. In germline, CDR1 is SGHAT, CDR2 FQDESV (reference sequence). V shed 5 bases and J shed 0 bases, with 13 bases lying between them. This CDR3 comprises 15 residues. The CDR3 DNA sequence: TGTGCCAGCAGCCCCAGGAACCCAACTAACTATGGCTACACCTTC. Protein sequence: CASSPRNPTNYGYTF.

The V and J genes are TRBV19 and TRBJ1-1, with 9 bases fitting TRBD1. Germline V gene data show CDR1 as LNHDA and CDR2 as SQIVND (reference sequence). V dropped 6 bases and J dropped 2; count of bases not matched to a gene: 10. There are 16 residues in the CDR3. The CDR3: CASSRTGEPFNTEAFF. DNA of the CDR3: TGTGCCAGTAGCAGGACAGGGGAACCCTTTAACACTGAAGCTTTCTTT. The full variable domain, rest sourced from reference TRBV19 and TRBJ1-1, is DGGITQSPKYLFRKEGQNVTLSCEQNLNHDAMYWYRQDPGQGLRLIYYSQIVNDFQKGDIAEGYSVSREKKESFPLTVTSAQKNPTAFYLCASSRTGEPFNTEAFFGQGTRLTVV.

The genes are TRBV29-1 and TRBJ1-2, with D unresolved. CDR3 length: 12 residues. The germline gives CDR1 SQVTM, CDR2 ANQGSEA. With 3 bases removed from V and 7 bases from J, the gap between germline ends came to 12 bases. CDR3 nucleotide sequence: TGCAGCGTTGACGGCGACAAAGGTGGCTACACCTTC. This sequence encodes CSVDGDKGGYTF.

The rearrangement links TRBV19 to TRBJ2-1; D gene ambiguous. CDR1 LNHDA and CDR2 SQIVND come from the germline V gene (reference sequence). The CDR3 spans 14 residues. V lost 2 bases and J 6 bases, leaving 11 bases between the germline ends. CDR3: CASSILDTPNEQFF. The CDR3 nucleotides are TGTGCCAGTAGTATATTAGACACCCCCAATGAGCAGTTCTTC.

The chain couples TRBV30 to TRBJ1-5; D ambiguous. With 0 bases removed from V and 4 bases from J, the gap between germline ends came to 7 bases. CDR3 length equals 13 residues. Germline assignment: CDR1 GTSNPN and CDR2 SVGIG (reference sequence). The CDR3 coding sequence is TGTGCCTGGAGTGTACTTGATAATCAGCCCCAGCATTTT. Protein sequence: CAWSVLDNQPQHF.

This clone came up once. The rearrangement uses TRBV24-1 and TRBJ1-1; D might be TRBD1 (6 bases). Between the trimmed V and J ends, which lost 10 bases and 4 bases, there was a span of 18 bases. The CDR3 spans 14 residues. Germline values: CDR1 KGHDR, CDR2 SFDVKD. The CDR3 loop is CATRGAAEGTEAFF. CDR3 DNA: TGTGCCACACGGGGGGCGGCTGAGGGCACTGAAGCTTTCTTT.

V gene TRBV11-2 combines with J gene TRBJ2-1; TRBD2 matches 8 bases. The trim removed 3 bases at V and 7 bases at J, leaving 8 bases unmatched. This CDR3 has 15 residues. Germline CDR1 is SGHAT and CDR2 is FQNNGV. The CDR3 reads CASSFRGLVSNEQFF. Written as DNA, the CDR3 is TGTGCCAGCAGCTTTCGGGGACTAGTATCGAATGAGCAGTTCTTC.

This clone was observed a single time. This chain links TRBV11-2 with TRBJ2-7; D unclear. The CDR3 consists of 14 residues. Trimming shortened V by 5 bases and J by 3 bases, and 14 bases separated the two germline ends. The germline gives CDR1 SGHAT, CDR2 FQNNGV. CDR3 DNA: TGTGCCAGCAGCCCGACACCTATATTCTACGAGCAGTACTTC. Translating gives CASSPTPIFYEQYF.

The V gene is TRBV10-3, the J gene TRBJ2-1; possible D gene TRBD1, 5 bases. Germline assignment: CDR1 ENHRY and CDR2 SYGVKD. Trimming shortened V by 3 bases and J by 1 base, and 22 bases separated the two germline ends. There are 19 residues in the CDR3. The CDR3 loop is CAISDPHRQIDGSYNEQFF. The CDR3 region has the DNA TGTGCCATCAGTGATCCGCACAGACAGATTGATGGGTCCTACAATGAGCAGTTCTTC.

The chain carries TRBV5-3 and TRBJ1-1, with D perhaps TRBD1 (5 bases). TRBV5-3 is reported as an ORF; its role is uncertain. Trimming left V 4 bases short and J 5 bases short, with 15 bases between. This CDR3 is built from 14 residues. CDR3 residues: CARSRRQGKTEAFF. DNA for the CDR3: TGTGCCAGAAGCCGACGGCAGGGAAAAACTGAAGCTTTCTTT.

The chain recombines TRBV3-1 (or the pseudogene TRBV3-2) with TRBJ2-2; 7 nucleotides align to TRBD2. This CDR3 is built from 14 residues. J gave up 4 bases and V 5 bases, and 4 bases lay outside the gene matches. Germline assignment: CDR1 LGHDT and CDR2 YNNKEL (reference sequence). This CDR3 reads CASSAGTTTGELFF. CDR3 DNA sequence: TGTGCCAGCAGCGCTGGGACTACCACCGGGGAGCTGTTTTTT.

The chain links TRBV9 to TRBJ1-2; 7 nucleotides align to TRBD1. Germline CDR1 is SGDLS and CDR2 is YYNGEE. V was pared by 3 bases and J by 5 bases, with 13 bases of the junction left unmatched. This CDR3 comprises 16 residues. As DNA, the CDR3 is TGTGCCAGCAGCGCACGGACAGGACGCGAGGGGTATGGCTACACCTTC. Protein sequence: CASSARTGREGYGYTF.

This chain uses TRBV12-5 with TRBJ2-2, with 7 bases fitting TRBD2. Germline V CDR1 and CDR2: LGHNT, FRNRAP. The CDR3 consists of 15 residues. With V trimmed by 3 bases and J by 1 base, 2 bases remained unmatched. The CDR3 DNA follows: TGTGCTAGTGGTTTTCTAGCGGTGAACACCGGGGAGCTGTTTTTT. Residues: CASGFLAVNTGELFF.